This T cell receptor beta chain was identified in a study of cytomegalovirus exposure and HLA in healthy donors. Primers: 60 Vbeta forward and 13 Jbeta reverse. Assay: immunoSEQ multiplex PCR; the TCRdb copy retains only in-frame clones and omits some. The sample lists more than 95,000 clones, about 15% occurring once. Study-wide results and limits: It was confirmed in vitro that a few of the CMV-associated chains were specific for CMV antigens. When a later analysis was performed, an Asian-associated ancestry cluster reportedly had fewer N-insertions than the roughly 630-donor mean.

This clone was recorded a few times. As yet, its antigen is unknown. What was sequenced was PBMCs. The sequence was collected from a female donor in good health and CMV-seropositive.

The DNA of the CDR3 is TGTGCCAGCAGTCCCCAGGGGAAAGATGAAAAACTGTTTTTT. This sequence encodes CASSPQGKDEKLFF. The V call is TRBV6-5, the J call TRBJ1-4, with D tentatively TRBD1 (6 bases). This CDR3 contains 14 residues. The V end lost 5 bases, the J end lost 6 bases, and 13 bases lay between the germline ends. From germline, CDR1 is MNHEY and CDR2 SVGAGI.